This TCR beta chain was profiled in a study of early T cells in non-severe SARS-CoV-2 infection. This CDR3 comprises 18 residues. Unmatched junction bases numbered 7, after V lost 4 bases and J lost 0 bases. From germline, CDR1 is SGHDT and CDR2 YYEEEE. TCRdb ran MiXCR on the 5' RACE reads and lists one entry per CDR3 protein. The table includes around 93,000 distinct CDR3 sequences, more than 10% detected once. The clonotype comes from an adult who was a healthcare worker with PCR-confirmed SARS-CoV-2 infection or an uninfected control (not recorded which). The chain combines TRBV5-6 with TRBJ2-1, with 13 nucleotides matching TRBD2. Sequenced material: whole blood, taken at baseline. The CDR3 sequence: CASSRRTSGGPSYNEQFF. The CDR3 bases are TGTGCCAGCAGCCGCAGGACTAGCGGGGGACCCTCCTACAATGAGCAGTTCTTC.